The entry below gives a single T cell receptor beta chain sequence along with its context. Antigen unknown. These data are taken from a study of T cell responses to AZD1222 COVID-19 vaccine. The assay was immunoSEQ multiplex PCR, and TCRdb's table has in-frame clones only and misses some. The profile shows approximately 67,000 clones, 80% to 90% of them singletons. CDR3 length equals 12 residues. The study's findings and limits: Close to half of spike-specific TCRs reportedly recognize unmutated variant regions.

This chain joins TRBV21-1 and TRBJ2-7; the DNA was not used to check the table's D call, TRBD1. TRBV21-1 is described as a pseudogene. The clonotype originates from an adult who received the AZD1222 COVID-19 vaccine. The specimen was peripheral blood, collected 28 days after the second AZD1222 dose. The chain's CDR3 is CASSLDRGEQYF. CDR3 DNA: TGTGCCAGCAGCTTGGACAGGGGCGAGCAGTACTTC.